This is a list of T cell receptor beta chains from one sample in a study of T-cell memory formation after mild COVID-19. MiXCR was run by TCRdb on the 5' RACE reads, yielding one entry per CDR3 protein. Here the sample spans 250,000 to 400,000 distinct CDR3 sequences, approximately 14% being singletons. Sample: PBMCs or a T cell subset sorted from them (not recorded which). These receptor sequences come from a young man who had mild COVID-19 (a few samples of this study predate the infection). Cell type and time point are not known. Each CDR3 is given with its conserved first and last residue. A D gene is named only where the DNA matches it firmly. Clone size appears in some rows only: once, few, many, or a class for an expanded clone.

CDR3nt | CDR3aa | v_gene | d_gene | abundance | j_gene
TGTGCCAGCAGTGGACTCTCAAGCTCCTACAATGAGCAGTTCTTC | CASSGLSSSYNEQFF | TRBV2 | . | few | TRBJ2-1
TGTGCCAGCAGTTATGGGGTGGCCACAGATACGCAGTATTTT | CASSYGVATDTQYF | TRBV27 | . | few | TRBJ2-3
TGTGCCAGCAGCCCAGACCACACAGATACGCAGTATTTT | CASSPDHTDTQYF | TRBV7-9 | . | few | TRBJ2-3
TGTGCCAGCAGCCTAGAAGGGCCTTACAATGAGCAGTTCTTC | CASSLEGPYNEQFF | TRBV5-6 | . | few | TRBJ2-1
TGTGCCAGCAGTTGGGGGTCTACGACCTATGGCTACACCTTC | CASSWGSTTYGYTF | TRBV12-3/TRBV12-4 | . | . | TRBJ1-2
TGTGCCAGCAGCTTAGCGGCAGGGGGCTCTACTGAAGCTTTCTTT | CASSLAAGGSTEAFF | TRBV7-2 | TRBD1 | . | TRBJ1-1
TGTGCCAGCAGCCAAGATTATTATAGCGGGGAAGCGCAAGAGACCCAGTACTTC | CASSQDYYSGEAQETQYF | TRBV4-2 | TRBD2 | few | TRBJ2-5
TGTGCCAGCAGCTTAGTCCCAGCAGCCGGGGAGCTGTTTTTT | CASSLVPAAGELFF | TRBV7-3 | . | many | TRBJ2-2
TGCGCCAGCAGCCGAGGGGGGCATGGATCCCAAGAGACCCAGTACTTC | CASSRGGHGSQETQYF | TRBV4-3 | . | . | TRBJ2-5
TGTGCCTGGAGCGGCCCGGACCAAGAGACCCAGTACTTC | CAWSGPDQETQYF | TRBV30 | . | . | TRBJ2-5
TGTGCCACCGGGGTTCTTAAATACAATGAGCAGTTCTTC | CATGVLKYNEQFF | TRBV6-1 | . | . | TRBJ2-1
TGCGCCAGCAGCCGACCCGGGACAGGGGCAGATACGCAGTATTTT | CASSRPGTGADTQYF | TRBV4-1 | TRBD1 | few | TRBJ2-3
TGCGCCAGCAGCTCGGCAGGGAACCAAGAGACCCAGTACTTC | CASSSAGNQETQYF | TRBV5-1 | . | many | TRBJ2-5
TGCGCCAGCAGCTTAGAACGACAGAAGAACACTGAAGCTTTCTTT | CASSLERQKNTEAFF | TRBV5-1 | . | few | TRBJ1-1
TGTGCCAGCAGCCCCGGGGGGACTAGCTGGGATGAGCAGTTCTTC | CASSPGGTSWDEQFF | TRBV3-1 | TRBD2 | many | TRBJ2-1
TGCAGCGTTGACCCTAGCGGGGGGTACAATGAGCAGTTCTTC | CSVDPSGGYNEQFF | TRBV29-1 | TRBD2 | few | TRBJ2-1
TGTGCCAGCAGTGAGGTTTACGGAGCAACGGAGACCCAGTACTTC | CASSEVYGATETQYF | TRBV6-1 | . | . | TRBJ2-5
TGTGCCAGCAGCTTTATGGACAGGGGAGGAGGCTACACCTTC | CASSFMDRGGGYTF | TRBV5-4 | TRBD1 | . | TRBJ1-2
TGTGCCAGCAGTCGGGACCGCAACGTCCTGACTTTC | CASSRDRNVLTF | TRBV14 | . | few | TRBJ2-6
TGCAGCGTACCTACCGTAGATGGGGGCGAGCAGTACTTC | CSVPTVDGGEQYF | TRBV29-1 | . | . | TRBJ2-7
TGTGCCAGCAGTGTCTCACGGGCTACGGAGCAGTACTTC | CASSVSRATEQYF | TRBV12-3/TRBV12-4 | . | . | TRBJ2-7
TGCAGCGTTGAATACTCTGAGGGCCCAGATACGCAGTATTTT | CSVEYSEGPDTQYF | TRBV29-1 | . | few | TRBJ2-3
TGTGCCAGCAGCAAAGATACATATCAAGTCCATCAGCCCCAGCATTTT | CASSKDTYQVHQPQHF | TRBV21-1 | . | few | TRBJ1-5
TGTGCCAGCAGCTCAGGAGCGGGGGCGGCAGATACGCAGTATTTT | CASSSGAGAADTQYF | TRBV7-2 | TRBD2 | few | TRBJ2-3
TGTGCCAGCAGGTGGGGTTCGGCTAATGAAAAACTGTTTTTT | CASRWGSANEKLFF | TRBV25-1 | . | few | TRBJ1-4
TGCGCCAGCAGCTTATTGCCTAGCGGGGCTTACAATGAGCAGTTCTTC | CASSLLPSGAYNEQFF | TRBV5-1 | TRBD2 | many | TRBJ2-1
TGTGCCAGCAGCTTAAATCTAGAGACCCAGTACTTC | CASSLNLETQYF | TRBV7-9 | . | . | TRBJ2-5